These T cell receptor beta chains were read from a single sample in a study of regulatory T cells in long-lasting Graves disease. From the multiplex PCR reads, TCRdb called clonotypes with MiXCR, one entry per CDR3 protein. Here the sample spans a few hundred thousand distinct CDR3 sequences, 12% being singletons. This sample was also put to use in a study of T cells in Graves' hyperthyroidism and ophthalmopathy.

The specimen comprised peripheral blood mononuclear cells (PBMCs), sampled at new diagnosis, from a patient treated with antithyroid drugs. The receptors derive from a woman between 18 and 30 years old with Graves disease. CDR3s include the opening cysteine and the closing phenylalanine or tryptophan. The D gene is left open where the match is weak. Only part of the rows carry a size: once, few, many, or a class if the clone is expanded.

TRBJ2-7	NA	TRBV7-9	NA	CASSAPPGPKQYF	TGTGCCAGCAGCGCCCCTCCGGGGCCCAAGCAGTACTTC
TRBJ1-2	NA	TRBV7-8	many	CASSYTGLGYGYTF	TGTGCCAGCAGCTATACAGGGTTAGGCTATGGCTACACCTTC
TRBJ2-7	TRBD1	TRBV6-5	many	CASSYSSGGSYEQYF	TGTGCCAGCAGTTACTCATCAGGGGGCTCCTACGAGCAGTACTTC
TRBJ1-1	NA	TRBV6-2/TRBV6-3	many	CASSYLPWANTEAFF	TGTGCCAGCAGTTACTTACCCTGGGCGAACACTGAAGCTTTCTTT
TRBJ2-3	TRBD2	TRBV12-3/TRBV12-4	NA	CASSDLAGVSTDTQYF	TGTGCCAGCAGCGACTTAGCGGGAGTTAGCACAGATACGCAGTATTTT
TRBJ1-3	NA	TRBV4-3	many	CASSQDSSSGNTIYF	TGCGCCAGCAGCCAAGATTCAAGCTCTGGAAACACCATATATTTT
TRBJ1-5	NA	TRBV6-9	few	CASSYGPGSNQPQHF	TGTGCCAGCAGTTACGGTCCAGGATCGAATCAGCCCCAGCATTTT
TRBJ1-1	NA	TRBV18	many	CASSPQLVAEAFF	TGTGCCAGCTCACCACAGTTGGTGGCTGAAGCTTTCTTT
TRBJ2-5	TRBD2	TRBV20-1	many	CSAAGGTETQYF	TGCAGTGCGGCGGGGGGGACGGAGACCCAGTACTTC
TRBJ1-1	NA	TRBV4-3	few	CASSRQGPEAFF	TGCGCCAGCAGCCGCCAGGGCCCTGAAGCTTTCTTT
TRBJ1-2	NA	TRBV7-2	NA	CASSSAGTPFAYGYTF	TGTGCCAGCAGCTCGGCCGGGACACCTTTTGCCTATGGCTACACCTTC
TRBJ1-1	NA	TRBV2	many	CASSESITTLKSSEAFF	TGTGCCAGCAGTGAAAGTATAACTACACTGAAGTCTAGTGAAGCTTTCTTT
TRBJ1-1	TRBD1	TRBV20-1	few	CSAREGAGGSFGEAFF	TGCAGTGCTAGAGAGGGGGCAGGGGGTAGTTTTGGTGAAGCTTTCTTT
TRBJ2-2	TRBD2	TRBV7-9	many	CASSLAPSGDFTGELFF	TGTGCCAGCAGCTTAGCGCCTAGCGGGGACTTCACCGGGGAGCTGTTTTTT
TRBJ2-5	NA	TRBV14	many	CASSPLDLPYQETQYF	TGTGCCAGCAGCCCCCTGGACCTCCCGTACCAAGAGACCCAGTACTTC
TRBJ1-2	TRBD1	TRBV4-3	few	CASSQGGPGQGYGYTF	TGCGCCAGCAGCCAAGGGGGCCCTGGACAGGGATATGGCTACACCTTC
TRBJ2-5	NA	TRBV24-1	NA	CATSGGIQETQYF	TGTGCCACCAGTGGCGGGATCCAAGAGACCCAGTACTTC
TRBJ2-5	TRBD2	TRBV6-5	many	CASSSGLAGDRRGEETQYF	TGTGCCAGCAGTTCGGGACTAGCGGGAGACCGTCGGGGGGAGGAGACCCAGTACTTC
TRBJ2-3	TRBD2	TRBV12-3/TRBV12-4	many	CASIATTGGTQYF	TGTGCCAGCATTGCGACTACGGGAGGTACGCAGTATTTT
TRBJ1-2	NA	TRBV28	many	CASSYLQGKGLSGYTF	TGTGCCAGCAGTTACCTACAGGGTAAAGGATTGAGTGGCTACACCTTC
TRBJ1-5	NA	TRBV28	many	CASSLYGTLYSNQPQHF	TGTGCCAGCAGTTTATATGGCACACTATATAGCAATCAGCCCCAGCATTTT
TRBJ2-1	TRBD2	TRBV5-1	many	CASSSGLAGGYDEQFF	TGCGCCAGCAGCTCCGGGTTAGCGGGGGGATATGATGAGCAGTTCTTC
TRBJ2-1	NA	TRBV12-3/TRBV12-4	NA	CASSFSTGGRGNEQFF	TGTGCCAGCAGTTTTAGTACGGGGGGCCGGGGGAATGAGCAGTTCTTC
TRBJ1-1	NA	TRBV5-5	NA	CASSLLASDTEAFF	TGTGCCAGCAGCTTGTTGGCCAGTGACACTGAAGCTTTCTTT
TRBJ1-3	TRBD1	TRBV6-5	NA	CASSYSNPGQGYTIYF	TGTGCCAGCAGTTACTCGAACCCGGGACAGGGGTACACCATATATTTT
TRBJ1-1	NA	TRBV4-2	many	CASSQVGDPNTEAFF	TGTGCCAGCAGCCAAGTGGGGGACCCGAACACTGAAGCTTTCTTT
TRBJ1-2	NA	TRBV12-3/TRBV12-4	few	CASSFRQGLYGYTF	TGTGCCAGCAGTTTTCGGCAGGGCCTCTATGGCTACACCTTC
TRBJ2-1	TRBD2	TRBV7-3	few	CASSLTWLAGGNEQFF	TGTGCCAGCAGCTTAACATGGCTAGCGGGAGGCAATGAGCAGTTCTTC
TRBJ2-7	NA	TRBV2	many	CASRGAASALVF	TGTGCCAGCCGGGGAGCGGCAAGCGCGCTTGTCTTC
TRBJ2-1	NA	TRBV6-5	many	CASSYSVRSYNEQFF	TGTGCCAGCAGTTACTCGGTCCGGAGCTACAATGAGCAGTTCTTC
TRBJ1-2	NA	TRBV11-2	many	CASSPAAVNYGYTF	TGTGCCAGCAGCCCCGCGGCAGTTAACTATGGCTACACCTTC
TRBJ2-3	TRBD1	TRBV7-8	few	CASSLVKWRTGVSRTDTQYF	TGTGCCAGCAGCTTAGTTAAATGGAGGACAGGGGTTTCGCGCACAGATACGCAGTATTTT
TRBJ2-3	NA	TRBV7-3	NA	CVSSLEGLFTDTQYF	TGTGTCAGCAGCTTAGAAGGCCTATTTACAGATACGCAGTATTTT
TRBJ2-6	NA	TRBV28	NA	CASRMAGNSRGANVLTF	TGTGCGTCAAGAATGGCGGGGAATTCACGTGGGGCCAACGTCCTGACTTTC